This T cell receptor (beta chain) was profiled in a study of blood T cell dynamics during melanoma immunotherapy. CDR1 is SGHDN and CDR2 is FVKESK in the germline V gene. With 4 bases removed from V and 7 bases from J, the gap between germline ends came to 10 bases. The CDR3 length is 13 residues. Profiling relied on immunoSEQ multiplex PCR, and the TCRdb table lists in-frame clones only, not all of them. Found here are about 12,000 clones, 88% of them singletons; the top ten hold roughly 3.9%. The time point denotes: week 3, after first cycle of checkpoint inhibitor. The J gene is TRBJ2-2, the V gene TRBV14; weak D call: TRBD2 (6 bases). The source material was blood, sampled from a patient treated with checkpoint blockade. This clonotype originated in a human donor with melanoma. In DNA form, the CDR3 reads TGTGCCAGCAGCCGCGGGACCGTCGGGGAGCTGTTTTTT. This sequence encodes CASSRGTVGELFF.